This T cell receptor (beta chain) was sequenced during a study of Ad26.COV2.S vaccination and SARS-CoV-2 variants. Study-wide background: The donor was enrolled in the Ad26.COV2.S arm of the COV1001 trial. Recipients of Ad26.COV2.S got it intramuscularly, once or twice 56 days apart.

The assay was immunoSEQ multiplex PCR, and TCRdb's table has in-frame clones only and misses some. The table shows 350,000 to 500,000 clones, with roughly nine tenths occurring only once. The treatment denotes: roughly 19 received Ad26.COV2.S at low or high dose, single or two shots; five or six received placebo; per-sample allocation not given. At day 63 after the first vaccine or placebo injection, samples were drawn. The vaccine antigen was prefusion-stabilized Wuhan SARS-CoV-2 spike. Germline V lookup: CDR1 SGHNT, CDR2 YYREEE (reference sequence). The ends lost 0 bases at V and 2 bases at J; junction bases unmatched: 5. The CDR3 loop spans 15 amino acids.

The sequencing here drew on peripheral blood, taken in a trial of Ad26.COV2.S vaccine versus placebo. The clonotype originates from a person between 18 and 65 years old who received the Ad26.COV2.S COVID-19 vaccine or a placebo. This chain links TRBV5-4 with TRBJ2-7; 7 nucleotides line up with TRBD1. The DNA of the CDR3 is TGTGCCAGCAGCTTGGGGTGGACAGGAGCCTACGAGCAGTACTTC. It codes for CASSLGWTGAYEQYF.